This T cell receptor beta chain originates from a study of PD-1 blockade in classical Hodgkin lymphoma. Notes on the study in general: Nivolumab initiated under 1 year post-ASCT led to patient exclusion. Newly diagnosed patients were reported to exhibit reduced baseline TCR diversity relative to healthy donors. TCR diversity rose significantly by C4D1 in CD4+ but not CD8+ cells. Diversity similar to that of newly diagnosed patients was seen at baseline in complete responders.

The junction had 4 bases not matched to a gene; V was cut back by 5 bases and J by 3 bases. Germline V CDR1 and CDR2: SNHLY, FYNNEI. There are 15 residues in the CDR3. The method was immunoSEQ multiplex PCR; TCRdb's version includes in-frame clones alone and lacks a portion of them. The sample shows 45,000 or so clones, about 88% of them seen only once. About this clone: Antigen specificity is unknown.

There was relapse after autologous stem cell transplantation in every patient, and there was variation in brentuximab vedotin exposure. The material was peripheral blood mononuclear cells (PBMCs), obtained at baseline. This receptor was taken from a human donor with classical Hodgkin lymphoma. The rearrangement links TRBV2 to TRBJ2-3; 11 nucleotides align to TRBD2. The CDR3 here is CASSRGLAATDTQYF. The CDR3 DNA reads as TGTGCCAGCAGTAGGGGACTAGCGGCGACAGATACGCAGTATTTT.